These 27 T cell receptor beta chains originate from one sample sequenced in a study of T cell repertoires in cytomegalovirus infection. TCRdb itself ran the reads through MiXCR, one entry per CDR3 protein. The table records about 200,000 distinct CDR3 sequences, 9.5% of them present only once. The sample comprised PBMCs. These TCRs come from a human donor in good health (CMV status not recorded). Some clones in this sample may be carry-over from other donors' samples.

DNA for the CDR3: TGCGCCAGCAGCGGGGGGACTAGCGGGAGAGTCTACGAGCAGTACTTC. It is translated as CASSGGTSGRVYEQYF. The rearrangement uses TRBV5-1 and TRBJ2-7, with 14 bases lining up with TRBD2. This CDR3 is built from 16 residues. Trimming cost V 4 bases and J 3 bases; bases outside gene matches: 6. Germline values: CDR1 SGHRS, CDR2 YFSETQ.

This rearrangement joins TRBV7-9 to TRBJ2-1; 12 positions match TRBD2. J lost 6 bases, V lost 6 bases, and 3 bases had no gene match. Per the germline V gene, CDR1 is SEHNR and CDR2 is FQNEAQ (reference sequence). The CDR3 is made up of 14 amino acids. The CDR3 nucleotides read TGTGCCAGCAGGACTAGCGGGAGCGCCAATGAGCAGTTCTTC. Translation: CASRTSGSANEQFF.

The chain recombines TRBV18 with TRBJ2-1; TRBD2 is a possible D gene (5 bases). Germline CDR1 is KGHSH and CDR2 is LQKENI. The V end was cut by 3 bases, the J end by 5 bases, with 8 bases between. This CDR3 region has 13 residues. In nucleotides, the CDR3 is TGTGCCAGCTCACCCGGGATCGACAATGAGCAGTTCTTC. It codes for CASSPGIDNEQFF.

This clonotype was seen a few times. The chain recombines TRBV7-2 with TRBJ1-2, with TRBD1 matching 11 bases. This CDR3 is built from 15 residues. CDR1 SGHTA and CDR2 FQGNSA come from the germline V gene. The J segment lost 4 bases and the V segment lost 5 bases, leaving 6 bases of the junction unmatched. The CDR3 DNA reads TGTGCCAGCAGCCGTGGACAGGGGGCGGCCTATGGCTACACCTTC. Translation gives CASSRGQGAAYGYTF.

The sample holds a few counts of this clonotype. The chain employs TRBV28 and TRBJ1-2; 8 positions match TRBD1. The ends lost 6 bases at V and 7 bases at J; junction bases unmatched: 13. This CDR3 region has 15 residues. In germline, CDR1 is MDHEN, CDR2 SYDVKM. The CDR3 region is CASRTGEREPGGYTF. CDR3 bases: TGTGCCAGCAGGACAGGGGAGAGGGAACCCGGTGGCTACACCTTC.

This chain uses TRBV6-2 or TRBV6-3 with TRBJ2-3, with 14 bases that match TRBD2. CDR3 size: 17 residues. J lost 5 bases, V lost 4 bases, and 8 bases had no gene match. Germline CDR1 and CDR2: MNHEY and SVGEGT. CDR3 coding DNA: TGTGCCAGCAGTTCCTCCGGGACTAGCGGGAGTAGAGATACGCAGTATTTT. Amino acids: CASSSSGTSGSRDTQYF.

The sample holds many counts of this clonotype. The chain carries TRBV20-1 and TRBJ2-1; 10 nucleotides agree with TRBD1. The V gene end was trimmed by 4 bases and the J gene end by 6 bases; junction bases not matched to a gene: 9. The CDR3 covers 15 residues. CDR1 is DFQATT and CDR2 is SNEGSKA in the germline V gene (reference sequence). The DNA of the CDR3 is TGCAGTGCTACGGGACAGGGGAGGTCGTTCAATGAGCAGTTCTTC. Protein sequence: CSATGQGRSFNEQFF.

Points on this clonotype: Sequence at one end of the junction differs from germline and may be a read error. This chain links TRBV20-1 with TRBJ2-7; a weak D match, TRBD2 (5 bases). The CDR3 loop spans 11 amino acids. Germline assignment: CDR1 DFQATT and CDR2 SNEGSKA (reference sequence). CDR3 in amino acids: CSTSERKEQYF. The CDR3 nucleotides are TGCAGTACTAGTGAGAGGAAAGAGCAGTACTTC.

This clonotype was detected many times. The V and J genes are TRBV20-1 and TRBJ2-7, with D tentatively TRBD1 (6 bases). CDR1 is DFQATT and CDR2 is SNEGSKA in the germline V gene (reference sequence). This CDR3 comprises 16 residues. V gave up 1 base and J gave up 7 bases, with 23 bases separating them. Written as DNA, the CDR3 is TGCAGTGCTAGAGCCCGGGACACATCAAGCGCTGTAGAGCAGTACTTC. This sequence encodes CSARARDTSSAVEQYF.

This clonotype turned up a few times. The V and J genes are TRBV20-1 and TRBJ2-5; 9 positions agree with TRBD2. CDR1 is DFQATT and CDR2 is SNEGSKA in the germline V gene (reference sequence). The CDR3 extends over 13 amino acids. V shed 3 bases and J 4 bases; nucleotides not matched to a gene: 3. The CDR3 loop is CSARLAGRETQYF. The CDR3 region has the DNA TGCAGTGCTAGGCTAGCGGGGAGAGAGACCCAGTACTTC.

This clonotype was recorded many times. The chain employs TRBV29-1 and TRBJ1-2, with D unclear. The ends were cut back, 1 base at V and 4 bases at J, with 10 bases in the middle. This CDR3 is 13 amino acids long. CDR1 is SQVTM and CDR2 is ANQGSEA in the germline V gene. CDR3 sequence: CSVEGGSFYGYTF. CDR3 nucleotides: TGCAGCGTTGAAGGTGGAAGTTTCTATGGCTACACCTTC.

This clonotype showed up just a few times. The rearrangement links TRBV28 to TRBJ1-6; 11 positions match TRBD1. CDR3 size: 15 residues. V lost 5 bases to trimming and J lost 8 bases; unmatched junction nucleotides: 5. Germline V gene lookup returns CDR1 MDHEN and CDR2 SYDVKM. CDR3 nucleotide sequence: TGTGCCAGCAGTCACCGGACAGGGGGCGATTCACCCCTCCACTTT. This sequence encodes CASSHRTGGDSPLHF.

In its sample, this clonotype was seen many times. The chain joins TRBV7-8 to TRBJ2-5; TRBD1 matches 9 bases. The V and J ends lost 5 bases and 7 bases, in that order; junction bases with no gene match: 8. The CDR3 sequence is 14 residues long. Germline-derived CDR1 and CDR2 are SGHVS and FQNEAQ. CDR3 amino acids: CASSLMGQGGTQYF. In DNA, the CDR3 is TGTGCCAGCAGCCTGATGGGACAGGGAGGGACCCAGTACTTC.

This clonotype was picked up a small number of times. This sequence joins TRBV14 and TRBJ2-5; possibly TRBD2 for D (5 bases). Trimming left V 11 bases short and J 1 base short, with 11 bases between. The CDR3 consists of 12 residues. CDR1 and CDR2 (germline): SGHDN, FVKESK. The CDR3, as DNA: TGTGCCTCAAACGCGGGCCAAGAGACCCAGTACTTC. Translating it yields CASNAGQETQYF.

The chain carries TRBV6-2 or TRBV6-3 and TRBJ1-5, with D possibly matching TRBD1 (5 bases). V was cut by 6 bases and J by 3 bases, with 15 bases left in between. CDR3 length: 15 amino acids. The germline gives CDR1 MNHEY, CDR2 SVGEGT. As DNA, the CDR3 is TGTGCCAGCAGGGGGGGGGGGTTGGACAATCAGCCCCAGCATTTT. Translated, it gives CASRGGGLDNQPQHF.

This clonotype was found many times. The rearrangement joins TRBV7-2 to TRBJ1-1; weak D call: TRBD1 (6 bases). The germline gives CDR1 SGHTA, CDR2 FQGNSA. Between the trimmed V and J ends, which lost 5 bases and 0 bases, there was a span of 16 bases. The CDR3 is made up of 16 amino acids. This CDR3 reads CASSPQGRKLNTEAFF. In DNA, the CDR3 is TGTGCCAGCAGCCCACAGGGCCGAAAATTGAACACTGAAGCTTTCTTT. Full variable domain (missing parts from reference TRBV7-2 and TRBJ1-1): GAGVSQSPSNKVTEKGKDVELRCDPISGHTALYWYRQSLGQGLEFLIYFQGNSAPDKSGLPSDRFSAERTGGSVSTLTIQRTQQEDSAVYLCASSPQGRKLNTEAFFGQGTRLTVV.

This clonotype has at least ten counts. The rearrangement links TRBV7-2 to TRBJ1-3; 8 bases are shared with TRBD1. The ends lost 5 bases at V and 4 bases at J; junction bases unmatched: 4. The germline V gene has CDR1 SGHTA and CDR2 FQGNSA. This CDR3 contains 14 residues. CDR3 DNA: TGTGCCAGCAGCCCGGGACAGGTCGGAAACACCATATATTTT. This sequence encodes CASSPGQVGNTIYF.

This clonotype was recorded a few times. The chain combines TRBV6-2 or TRBV6-3 with TRBJ2-2, with 10 bases lining up with TRBD2. The germline V gene has CDR1 MNHEY and CDR2 SVGEGT. Germline trimming cut 1 base from V and 2 bases from J; bases unmatched to any gene: 4. There are 17 residues in the CDR3. CDR3 sequence (DNA): TGTGCCAGCAGTTACTGGAGGACTAGCGGAAACACCGGGGAGCTGTTTTTT. It encodes CASSYWRTSGNTGELFF.

At least ten counts were recorded for this clonotype. The V and J genes are TRBV20-1 and TRBJ2-4, with 10 bases aligning to TRBD2. This CDR3 has 15 amino acids. Germline values: CDR1 DFQATT, CDR2 SNEGSKA (reference sequence). J was trimmed by 4 bases and V by 0 bases; bases with no gene match: 3. In DNA, the CDR3 is TGCAGTGCTAGAGATCTAGCGGGAGATAAAAACATTCAGTACTTC. The encoded protein is CSARDLAGDKNIQYF.

This clonotype appeared many times. The V call is TRBV20-1, the J call TRBJ2-2; no clear D gene. CDR1 DFQATT and CDR2 SNEGSKA come from the germline V gene (reference sequence). This CDR3 contains 16 residues. Trimming stripped 0 bases from V and 5 bases from J, with 16 bases between. The CDR3 sequence: CSARDLKLIGTGELFF. The CDR3 region has the DNA TGCAGTGCTAGAGATCTTAAACTAATAGGGACCGGGGAGCTGTTTTTT.

This clonotype occurred a few times. A read error may explain this, as a much larger clone is one base away. This rearrangement joins TRBV11-2 to TRBJ1-1, with a possible D match to TRBD1 (6 bases). Germline CDR1 reads SGHAT; CDR2 reads FQNNGV. This CDR3 has 13 residues. For the CDR3, the DNA is TGTGCCAGCAGCCCAGGGACAACCCCTGATGCTTTCTTT. It encodes CASSPGTTPDAFF.

This clonotype came up many times. This chain links TRBV7-2 with TRBJ2-1, with unresolved D. The germline V and J ends were trimmed by 6 bases and 7 bases, with 10 bases remaining between them. The length of the CDR3 is 12 residues. CDR1 is SGHTA and CDR2 is FQGNSA in the germline V gene. The chain's CDR3 is CASSRSENEQFF. CDR3 sequence (DNA): TGTGCCAGCAGTCGTTCTGAGAATGAGCAGTTCTTC.

This clonotype was detected many times. The DNA for the CDR3 is TGTGCCAGCAGGCTGAACAATGAGCAGTTCTTC. It encodes CASRLNNEQFF. The chain couples TRBV5-6 to TRBJ2-1; D is uncertain. The V gene's germline CDR1 is SGHDT and CDR2 YYEEEE. V was clipped by 5 bases and J by 5 bases, with 5 bases between them. The CDR3 length is 11 residues.

The sample holds a few counts of this clonotype. V usage is TRBV4-3 and J usage is TRBJ1-6; TRBD1 aligns across 7 bases. The V gene end was trimmed by 5 bases and the J gene end by 7 bases; junction bases not matched to a gene: 5. CDR1 is LGHNA, CDR2 YSLEER, per germline. This CDR3 is built from 14 residues. The CDR3 spells CASSTGAKNSPLHF. CDR3 DNA: TGCGCCAGCAGCACAGGGGCGAAGAATTCACCCCTCCACTTT.

At least ten counts were recorded for this clonotype. This sequence joins TRBV11-2 and TRBJ1-4, with 7 nucleotides matching TRBD1. The CDR3 has 15 amino acids. Germline CDR1 SGHAT, CDR2 FQNNGV. With 3 bases clipped from V and 2 bases from J, the junction kept 3 bases outside the gene matches. CDR3 coding DNA: TGTGCCAGCAGCTTCACACAGGGGACTAATGAAAAACTGTTTTTT. As protein: CASSFTQGTNEKLFF.

This clonotype was seen a handful of times. The rearrangement uses TRBV20-1 and TRBJ2-7, with D possibly being TRBD2 (5 bases). With 0 bases removed from V and 3 bases from J, the gap between germline ends came to 15 bases. Germline values: CDR1 DFQATT, CDR2 SNEGSKA (reference sequence). CDR3 length equals 15 residues. This CDR3 is CSARDLDRGFYEQYF. The CDR3 DNA follows: TGCAGTGCTAGAGATCTGGACCGAGGGTTCTACGAGCAGTACTTC.

This clonotype was detected only a few times. This chain uses TRBV14 with TRBJ1-1, with 8 bases matching TRBD1. V shed 3 bases and J 6 bases; nucleotides not matched to a gene: 9. The germline gives CDR1 SGHDN, CDR2 FVKESK. This CDR3 is built from 15 residues. The CDR3 DNA sequence: TGTGCCAGCAGCCAGAATCTTCAGGGGGCCTCTGAAGCTTTCTTT. Translating gives CASSQNLQGASEAFF. Drawing the rest from reference TRBV14 and TRBJ1-1, the complete variable domain is EAGVTQFPSHSVIEKGQTVTLRCDPISGHDNLYWYRRVMGKEIKFLLHFVKESKQDESGMPNNRFLAERTGGTYSTLKVQPAELEDSGVYFCASSQNLQGASEAFFGQGTRLTVV.